This T cell receptor beta chain appears in the sequencing data of a study of blood T cell repertoires in COVID-19. Study details: The study drew acute and convalescent COVID-19 samples from the United States, Italy and Spain.

As originally analysed: Estimated nucleated cell counts came from reference gene primer amplification. TCRdb's copy holds only in-frame clones and misses some; the assay was immunoSEQ multiplex PCR. The V and J calls and clone size were taken over from that table, and D and trimming were inferred from the DNA. The top ten clones hold under 35% of a sample with approximately 35,000 clones, nearly 80% of them seen once. This TCR derives from an elderly man with acute or convalescent COVID-19. Sequencing input: peripheral blood.

The CDR3 spells CASISGTTYNQPQHF. CDR3 DNA: TGTGCCAGTATTTCCGGGACAACTTATAATCAGCCCCAGCATTTT. The genes are TRBV28 and TRBJ1-5, with TRBD1 as a possible D gene (6 bases). V gave up 9 bases and J gave up 4 bases, with 19 bases separating them. The CDR3 contains 15 residues. The germline gives CDR1 MDHEN, CDR2 SYDVKM.